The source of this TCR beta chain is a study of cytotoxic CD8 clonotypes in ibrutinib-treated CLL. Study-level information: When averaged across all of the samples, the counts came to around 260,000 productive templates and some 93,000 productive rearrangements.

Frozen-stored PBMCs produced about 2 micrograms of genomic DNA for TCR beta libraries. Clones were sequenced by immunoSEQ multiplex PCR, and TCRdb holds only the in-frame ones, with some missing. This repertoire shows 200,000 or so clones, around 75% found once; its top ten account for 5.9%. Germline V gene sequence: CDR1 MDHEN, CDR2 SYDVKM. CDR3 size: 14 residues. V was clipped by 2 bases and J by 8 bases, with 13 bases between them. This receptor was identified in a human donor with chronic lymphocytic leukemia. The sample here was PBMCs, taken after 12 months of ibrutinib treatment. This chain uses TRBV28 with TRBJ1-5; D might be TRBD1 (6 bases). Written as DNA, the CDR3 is TGTGCCAGCAGTTTAGGCGGACAGTACAAGCCCCAGCATTTT. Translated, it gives CASSLGGQYKPQHF.